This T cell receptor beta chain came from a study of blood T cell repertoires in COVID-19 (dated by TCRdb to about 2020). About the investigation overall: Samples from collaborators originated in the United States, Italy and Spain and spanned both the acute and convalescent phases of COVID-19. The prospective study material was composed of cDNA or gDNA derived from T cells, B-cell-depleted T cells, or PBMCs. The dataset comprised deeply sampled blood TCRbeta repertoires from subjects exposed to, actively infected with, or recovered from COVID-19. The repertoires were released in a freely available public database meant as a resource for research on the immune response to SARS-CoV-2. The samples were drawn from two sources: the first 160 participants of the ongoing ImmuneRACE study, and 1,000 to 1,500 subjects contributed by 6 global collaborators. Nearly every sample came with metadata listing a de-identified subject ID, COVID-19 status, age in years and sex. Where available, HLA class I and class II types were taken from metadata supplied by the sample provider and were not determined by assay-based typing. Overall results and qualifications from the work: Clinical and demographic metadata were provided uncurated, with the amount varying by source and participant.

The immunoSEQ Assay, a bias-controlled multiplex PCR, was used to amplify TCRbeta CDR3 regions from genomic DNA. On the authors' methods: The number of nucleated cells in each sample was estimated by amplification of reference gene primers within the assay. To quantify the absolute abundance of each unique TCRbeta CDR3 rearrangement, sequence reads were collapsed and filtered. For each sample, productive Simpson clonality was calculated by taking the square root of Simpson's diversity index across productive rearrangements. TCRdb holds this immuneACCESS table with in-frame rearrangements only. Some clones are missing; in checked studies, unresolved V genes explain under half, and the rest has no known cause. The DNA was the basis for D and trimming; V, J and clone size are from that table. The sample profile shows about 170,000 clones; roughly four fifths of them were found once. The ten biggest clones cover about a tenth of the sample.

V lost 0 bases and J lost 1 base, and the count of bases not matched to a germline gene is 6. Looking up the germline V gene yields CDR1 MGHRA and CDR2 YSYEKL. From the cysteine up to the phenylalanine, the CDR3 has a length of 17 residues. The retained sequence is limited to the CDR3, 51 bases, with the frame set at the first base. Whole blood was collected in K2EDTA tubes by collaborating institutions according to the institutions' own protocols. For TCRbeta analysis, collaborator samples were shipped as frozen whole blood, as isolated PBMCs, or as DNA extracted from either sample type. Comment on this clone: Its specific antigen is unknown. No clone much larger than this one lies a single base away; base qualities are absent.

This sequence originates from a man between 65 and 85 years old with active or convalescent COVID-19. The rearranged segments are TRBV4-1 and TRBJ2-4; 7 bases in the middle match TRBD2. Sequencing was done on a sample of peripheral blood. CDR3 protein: CASSQDRGSGAKNIQYF. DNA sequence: TGCGCCAGCAGCCAAGATAGGGGTAGCGGGGCCAAAAACATTCAGTACTTC.